The 22 T cell receptor beta chains listed next were all sequenced from one sample in a study of cytomegalovirus exposure and HLA in healthy donors. The assay was immunoSEQ multiplex PCR, and TCRdb's table has in-frame clones only and misses some. The sample records roughly 110,000 clones, around 90% being singletons. The sequencing input was PBMCs. These receptors all stem from a woman under 30 in good health and CMV-seropositive.

This clone occurred once. The CDR3 is CASGKGGAGANVLTF. CDR3 in DNA: TGTGCCAGCGGAAAAGGGGGTGCTGGGGCCAACGTCCTGACTTTC. The chain combines TRBV9 with TRBJ2-6; D perhaps matches TRBD1 (6 bases). Germline V CDR1 and CDR2: SGDLS, YYNGEE. The CDR3 sequence is 15 residues long. Deletions cut 7 bases from V and 2 bases from J, with 13 bases between.

This chain joins TRBV29-1 and TRBJ2-3; TRBD2 is a possible D gene (6 bases). There are 16 residues in the CDR3. Trimming shortened V by 6 bases and J by 2 bases, and 21 bases separated the two germline ends. Germline V lookup: CDR1 SQVTM, CDR2 ANQGSEA. CDR3 nucleotide sequence: TGCAGCGTCTGCCCCACTAGCCCAAAGGCCACAGATACGCAGTATTTT. Translated: CSVCPTSPKATDTQYF.

J is TRBJ1-5 and V is TRBV19, with D maybe TRBD1 (5 bases). Per the germline V gene, CDR1 is LNHDA and CDR2 is SQIVND (reference sequence). This CDR3 comprises 15 residues. Trimming left V 3 bases short and J 2 bases short, with 11 bases between. CDR3 DNA: TGTGCCAGTAGTATCCCAGGGTTAGGCAATCAGCCCCAGCATTTT. Translated, it gives CASSIPGLGNQPQHF.

This clone has more than one count but fewer than ten. The V and J genes are TRBV5-4 and TRBJ2-7; possibly TRBD1 for D (5 bases). The CDR3 runs to 18 residues. Trimming took off 0 bases at V and 0 bases at J, with 19 bases between the two ends. Germline CDR1 is SGHNT and CDR2 is YYREEE (reference sequence). The CDR3 loop is CASSLVDSFQIYSYEQYV. For the CDR3, the DNA is TGTGCCAGCAGCTTGGTCGACAGCTTTCAGATCTACTCCTACGAGCAGTACGTC.

The V call is TRBV7-7, the J call TRBJ2-2; D unresolved. Looked up from germline, CDR1 is SSHAT and CDR2 is FNYEAQ (reference sequence). V dropped 0 bases and J dropped 1 base, with 3 bases sitting between them. The CDR3 sequence is 14 residues long. CDR3 region: CASSLARNTGELFF. The CDR3 DNA sequence: TGTGCCAGCAGCTTAGCGAGGAACACCGGGGAGCTGTTTTTT.

This rearrangement joins TRBV6-4 to TRBJ2-1; 9 nucleotides align to TRBD1. The germline gives CDR1 MRHNA, CDR2 SNTAGT. The CDR3 runs 14 residues. Losses at the gene ends were 9 bases for V and 4 bases for J; bases not matched to a gene: 7. The CDR3 spells CASSRGTGYNEQFF. The CDR3 coding sequence is TGTGCCAGTAGCCGCGGGACAGGGTACAATGAGCAGTTCTTC.

The chain links TRBV5-1 to TRBJ1-5; perhaps TRBD1 as D (5 bases). Germline CDR1 is SGHRS and CDR2 is YFSETQ. The CDR3 has 14 residues. Trimming took 5 bases from V and 7 from J, leaving 16 bases between them. CDR3 coding DNA: TGCGCCAGCAGTCTGGGGGGGTTGGGACAGCCCCAGCATTTT. Protein product: CASSLGGLGQPQHF.

The gene calls are TRBV6-6 and TRBJ2-1; TRBD1 matches 8 bases. Trimming at V came to 9 bases and at J to 5 bases, leaving 3 bases not matched to a gene. Per the germline V gene, CDR1 is MNHNY and CDR2 is SVGAGI (reference sequence). The CDR3 sequence is 12 residues long. The CDR3 is CASGQGNNEQFF. CDR3 sequence (DNA): TGTGCCAGTGGACAGGGAAACAATGAGCAGTTCTTC.

The chain combines TRBV15 with TRBJ1-4; 7 bases match TRBD1. The CDR3 is 14 residues long. Germline V lookup: CDR1 LNHNV, CDR2 YYDKDF (reference sequence). V lost 3 bases and J lost 7; bases outside the gene matches: 5. The CDR3 coding sequence is TGTGCCACCAGCAGGACAGGGAGGCGTGAAAAACTGTTTTTT. It translates to CATSRTGRREKLFF. The full variable domain, its missing parts supplied by reference TRBV15 and TRBJ1-4, is DAMVIQNPRYQVTQFGKPVTLSCSQTLNHNVMYWYQQKSSQAPKLLFHYYDKDFNNEADTPDNFQSRRPNTSFCFLDIRSPGLGDTAMYLCATSRTGRREKLFFGSGTQLSVL.

This clone was found once. The chain combines TRBV28 with TRBJ2-1, with 8 nucleotides matching TRBD2. Trimming cost V 3 bases and J 8 bases; bases outside gene matches: 9. The germline V gene encodes CDR1 MDHEN and CDR2 SYDVKM. The CDR3 loop spans 15 amino acids. The CDR3 DNA is TGTGCCAGCAGTTTCAGGGGACTAGGTGAGCATGAGCAGTTCTTC. Its translation: CASSFRGLGEHEQFF.

The gene calls are TRBV6-1 and TRBJ2-5; 8 nucleotides agree with TRBD1. The CDR3 has 13 residues. The J segment lost 5 bases and the V segment lost 4 bases, leaving 3 bases of the junction unmatched. The germline V gene encodes CDR1 MNHNS and CDR2 SASEGT. CDR3 DNA: TGTGCCAGCAGTGGAGACAGGGGCGAGACCCAGTACTTC. Its protein is CASSGDRGETQYF.

The chain carries TRBV4-1 and TRBJ2-2, with 7 bases aligning to TRBD1. This CDR3 region has 16 residues. Germline V gene sequence: CDR1 MGHRA, CDR2 YSYEKL. J gave up 3 bases and V 4 bases, and 8 bases lay outside the gene matches. CDR3 DNA sequence: TGCGCCAGCAGCCCCAAGACAGGGTGGGACACCGGGGAGCTGTTTTTT. Translation: CASSPKTGWDTGELFF.

The V and J genes are TRBV19 and TRBJ2-4; a weak D match, TRBD2 (6 bases). This CDR3 is built from 13 residues. Germline V gene sequence: CDR1 LNHDA, CDR2 SQIVND (reference sequence). Trimming cost V 9 bases and J 0 bases, with 9 bases left between them. CDR3 amino acids: CASLGLAKNIQYF. CDR3 sequence (DNA): TGTGCCAGCCTGGGACTAGCCAAAAACATTCAGTACTTC.

The chain combines TRBV19 with TRBJ1-1, with 8 bases aligning to TRBD1. V lost 5 bases and J lost 3; bases outside the gene matches: 11. The germline V gene encodes CDR1 LNHDA and CDR2 SQIVND (reference sequence). The CDR3 contains 16 residues. CDR3 in amino acids: CASSSPRQGFDTEAFF. The CDR3 bases are TGTGCCAGTAGTTCCCCGAGACAGGGGTTTGACACTGAAGCTTTCTTT.

The J gene is TRBJ1-6, the V gene TRBV6-5; D ambiguous. Germline V gives CDR1 MNHEY, CDR2 SVGAGI. V was shortened by 7 bases and J by 2 bases, with 9 bases between the two germline ends. This CDR3 spans 14 amino acids. The DNA of the CDR3 is TGTGCCAGCACTCGAGGAACCTATAATTCACCCCTCCACTTT. Translation gives CASTRGTYNSPLHF.

The V and J genes are TRBV9 and TRBJ2-5; weak D call: TRBD2 (6 bases). V was trimmed by 4 bases and J by 2 bases, leaving 15 bases between them. This CDR3 has 15 residues. In germline, CDR1 is SGDLS, CDR2 YYNGEE. DNA for the CDR3: TGTGCCAGCAGCCCCTCTAGCGCCAATCAAGAGACCCAGTACTTC. Its translation is CASSPSSANQETQYF.

The V gene is TRBV10-2, the J gene TRBJ1-5; TRBD1 is a possible D gene (5 bases). V was shortened by 2 bases and J by 3 bases, with 8 bases between the two germline ends. The CDR3 covers 14 residues. CDR1 is WSHSY, CDR2 SAAADI, per germline. Here the CDR3 reads CASSEAGPNQPQHF. CDR3 nucleotide sequence: TGCGCCAGCAGTGAGGCAGGGCCCAATCAGCCCCAGCATTTT.

This clone showed up just once. The chain has TRBV5-1 and TRBJ1-2; no reliable D call. CDR3 length equals 12 residues. V lost 0 bases, J lost 8 bases, and 8 bases lay in between. CDR1 SGHRS and CDR2 YFSETQ come from the germline V gene. CDR3 DNA sequence: TGCGCCAGCAGCTTGGAGCCGGGAGGCTACACCTTC. It encodes CASSLEPGGYTF.

The genes are TRBV28 and TRBJ1-6; TRBD1 aligns across 9 bases. This CDR3 comprises 15 residues. Germline CDR1 is MDHEN and CDR2 is SYDVKM. Trimming removed 8 bases from V and 8 bases from J; junction bases left unmatched: 10. The CDR3 protein is CASATPGTGYSPLHF. The CDR3 nucleotides are TGTGCCAGCGCCACCCCCGGGACAGGGTATTCACCCCTCCACTTT.

This rearrangement joins TRBV11-2 to TRBJ2-6; 7 bases are a match to TRBD1. Trimming at V came to 4 bases and at J to 0 bases, leaving 12 bases not matched to a gene. Germline-derived CDR1 and CDR2 are SGHAT and FQNNGV. The CDR3 extends over 19 amino acids. The CDR3 nucleotides are TGTGCCAGCAGCTCAGCGGACAGGATGGGGGCCTCTGGGGCCAACGTCCTGACTTTC. Its protein product is CASSSADRMGASGANVLTF.

The genes are TRBV2 and TRBJ2-5; 11 nucleotides line up with TRBD2. The CDR3 extends over 15 amino acids. Losses at the gene ends were 6 bases for V and 5 bases for J; bases not matched to a gene: 8. Looked up from germline, CDR1 is SNHLY and CDR2 is FYNNEI. CDR3 sequence reads: CASSSSGGALETQYF. CDR3 in DNA: TGTGCCAGCAGCAGTAGCGGGGGGGCTCTGGAGACCCAGTACTTC.

The chain recombines TRBV18 with TRBJ1-1, with TRBD1 identical over 9 bases. The V gene's germline CDR1 is KGHSH and CDR2 LQKENI. V lost 6 bases and J lost 0; bases outside the gene matches: 5. CDR3 length equals 15 residues. The CDR3 DNA reads TGTGCCAGCTCGGGACAGGGCCGCATGAACACTGAAGCTTTCTTT. Protein: CASSGQGRMNTEAFF.